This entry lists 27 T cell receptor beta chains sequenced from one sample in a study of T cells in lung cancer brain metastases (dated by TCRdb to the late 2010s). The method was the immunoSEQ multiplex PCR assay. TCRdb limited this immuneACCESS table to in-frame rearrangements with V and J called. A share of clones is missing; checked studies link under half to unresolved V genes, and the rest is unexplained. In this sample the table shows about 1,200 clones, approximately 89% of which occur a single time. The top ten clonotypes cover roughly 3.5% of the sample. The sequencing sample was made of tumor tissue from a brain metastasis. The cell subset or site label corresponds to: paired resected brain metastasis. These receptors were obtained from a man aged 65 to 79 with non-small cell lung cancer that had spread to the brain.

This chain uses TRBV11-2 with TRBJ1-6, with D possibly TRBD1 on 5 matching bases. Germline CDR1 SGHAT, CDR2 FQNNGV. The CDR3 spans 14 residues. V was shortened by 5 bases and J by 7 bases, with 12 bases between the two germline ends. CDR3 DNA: TGTGCCAGCAGCCGCCGGGACGGCAATTCACCCCTCCACTTT. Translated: CASSRRDGNSPLHF. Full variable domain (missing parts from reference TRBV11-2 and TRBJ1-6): EAGVAQSPRYKIIEKRQSVAFWCNPISGHATLYWYQQILGQGPKLLIQFQNNGVVDDSQLPKDRFSAERLKGVDSTLKIQPAKLEDSAVYLCASSRRDGNSPLHFGNGTRLTVT.

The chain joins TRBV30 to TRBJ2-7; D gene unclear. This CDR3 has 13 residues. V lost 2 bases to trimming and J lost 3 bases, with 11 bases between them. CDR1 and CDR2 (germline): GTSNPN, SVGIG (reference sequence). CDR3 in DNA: TGTGCCTGGAGTATATACAGAGACTACGAGCAGTACTTC. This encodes CAWSIYRDYEQYF.

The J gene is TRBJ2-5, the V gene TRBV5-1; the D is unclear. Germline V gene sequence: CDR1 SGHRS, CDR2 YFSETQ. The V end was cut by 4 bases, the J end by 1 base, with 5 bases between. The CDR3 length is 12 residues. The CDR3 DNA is TGCGCCAGCAGCATTGCCCAAGAGACCCAGTACTTC. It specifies CASSIAQETQYF.

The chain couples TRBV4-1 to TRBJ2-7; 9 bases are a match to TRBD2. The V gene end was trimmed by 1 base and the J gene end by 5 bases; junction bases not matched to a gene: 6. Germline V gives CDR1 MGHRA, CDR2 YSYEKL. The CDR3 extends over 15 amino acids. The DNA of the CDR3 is TGCGCCAGCAGCCAAGCTTCCTTAGCGGGAGACGAGCAGTACTTC. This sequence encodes CASSQASLAGDEQYF.

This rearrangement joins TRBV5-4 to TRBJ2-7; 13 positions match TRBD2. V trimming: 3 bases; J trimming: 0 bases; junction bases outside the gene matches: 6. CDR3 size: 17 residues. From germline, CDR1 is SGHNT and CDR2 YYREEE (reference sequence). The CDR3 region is CASSSGLAGFSSYEQYF. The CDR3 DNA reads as TGTGCCAGCAGCTCGGGACTAGCGGGGTTCAGCTCCTACGAGCAGTACTTC.

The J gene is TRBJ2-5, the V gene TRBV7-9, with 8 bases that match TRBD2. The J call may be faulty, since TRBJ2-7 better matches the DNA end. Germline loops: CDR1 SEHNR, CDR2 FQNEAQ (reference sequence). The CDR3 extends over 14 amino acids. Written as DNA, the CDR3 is TGTGCCAGCAGCTTAGACGGGGGGGTCTACGAGCAGTACTTC. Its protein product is CASSLDGGVYEQYF.

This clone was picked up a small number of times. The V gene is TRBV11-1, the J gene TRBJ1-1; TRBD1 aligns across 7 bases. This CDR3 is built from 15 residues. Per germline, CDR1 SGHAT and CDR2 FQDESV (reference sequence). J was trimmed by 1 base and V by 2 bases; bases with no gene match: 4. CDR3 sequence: CASSLRGGRNTEAFF. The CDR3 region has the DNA TGTGCCAGCAGCTTACGAGGGGGCAGGAACACTGAAGCTTTCTTT.

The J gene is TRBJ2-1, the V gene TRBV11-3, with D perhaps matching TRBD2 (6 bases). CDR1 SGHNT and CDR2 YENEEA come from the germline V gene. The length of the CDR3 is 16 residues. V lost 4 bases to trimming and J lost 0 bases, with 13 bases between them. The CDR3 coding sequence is TGTGCCAGCAGCTGGCCCCTAGCGAGCTCCTACAATGAGCAGTTCTTC. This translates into CASSWPLASSYNEQFF.

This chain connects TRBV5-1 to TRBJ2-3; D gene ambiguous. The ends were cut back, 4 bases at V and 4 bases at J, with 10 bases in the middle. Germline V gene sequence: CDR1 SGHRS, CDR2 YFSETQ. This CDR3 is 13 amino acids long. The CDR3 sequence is CASSPSMADTQYF. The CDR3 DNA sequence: TGCGCCAGCAGCCCCTCCATGGCAGATACGCAGTATTTT.

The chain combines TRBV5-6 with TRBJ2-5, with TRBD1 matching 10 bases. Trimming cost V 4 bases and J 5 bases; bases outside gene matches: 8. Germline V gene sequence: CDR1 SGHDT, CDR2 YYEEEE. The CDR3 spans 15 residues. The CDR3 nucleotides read TGTGCCAGCAGCAAGGACAGGGGGTATTTGGAGACCCAGTACTTC. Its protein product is CASSKDRGYLETQYF.

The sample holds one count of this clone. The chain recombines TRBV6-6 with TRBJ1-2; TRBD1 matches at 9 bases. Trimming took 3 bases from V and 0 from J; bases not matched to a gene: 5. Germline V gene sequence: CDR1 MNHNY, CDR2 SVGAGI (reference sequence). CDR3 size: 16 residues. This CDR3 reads CASSYRTGASNYGYTF. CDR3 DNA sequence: TGTGCCAGCAGTTATCGGACAGGGGCTTCTAACTATGGCTACACCTTC.

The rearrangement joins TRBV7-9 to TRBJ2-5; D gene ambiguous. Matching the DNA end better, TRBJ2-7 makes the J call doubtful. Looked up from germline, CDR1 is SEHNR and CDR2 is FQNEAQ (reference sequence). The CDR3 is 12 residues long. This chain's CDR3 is CASSFYIYEQYF. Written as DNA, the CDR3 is TGTGCCAGCAGCTTCTATATCTACGAGCAGTACTTC.

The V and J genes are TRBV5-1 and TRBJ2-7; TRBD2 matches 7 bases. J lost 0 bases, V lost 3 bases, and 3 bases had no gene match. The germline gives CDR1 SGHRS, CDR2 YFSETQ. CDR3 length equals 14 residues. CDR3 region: CASSSGGGSYEQYF. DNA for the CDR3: TGCGCCAGCAGCTCCGGCGGGGGCTCCTACGAGCAGTACTTC.

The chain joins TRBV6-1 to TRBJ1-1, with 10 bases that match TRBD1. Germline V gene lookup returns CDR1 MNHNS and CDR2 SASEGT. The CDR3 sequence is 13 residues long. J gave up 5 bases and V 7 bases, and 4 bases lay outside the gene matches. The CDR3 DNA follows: TGTGCCAGCACGGGACAGGGGTGGACTGAAGCTTTCTTT. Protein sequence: CASTGQGWTEAFF.

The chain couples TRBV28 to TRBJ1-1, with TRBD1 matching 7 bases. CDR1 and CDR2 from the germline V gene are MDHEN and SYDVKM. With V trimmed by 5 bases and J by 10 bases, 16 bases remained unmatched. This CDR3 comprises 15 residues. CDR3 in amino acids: CASSPPTGLLYGAFF. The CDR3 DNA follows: TGTGCCAGCAGTCCCCCGACAGGGCTATTATACGGAGCTTTCTTT.

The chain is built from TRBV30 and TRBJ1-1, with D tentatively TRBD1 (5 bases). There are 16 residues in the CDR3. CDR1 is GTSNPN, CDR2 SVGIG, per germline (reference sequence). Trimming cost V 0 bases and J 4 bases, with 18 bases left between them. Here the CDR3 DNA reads TGTGCCTGGAGTGTCCCTGGGCCAGGGTCGGGCACTGAAGCTTTCTTT. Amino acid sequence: CAWSVPGPGSGTEAFF.

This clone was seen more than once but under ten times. CDR3 sequence reads: CASSLWGDSNQPQHF. The CDR3 coding sequence is TGTGCCAGCAGTTTATGGGGAGATAGCAATCAGCCCCAGCATTTT. The chain carries TRBV27 and TRBJ1-5, with D unclear. The V end lost 1 base, the J end lost 0 bases, and 7 bases lay between the germline ends. The CDR3 extends over 15 amino acids. Per germline, CDR1 MNHEY and CDR2 SMNVEV (reference sequence).

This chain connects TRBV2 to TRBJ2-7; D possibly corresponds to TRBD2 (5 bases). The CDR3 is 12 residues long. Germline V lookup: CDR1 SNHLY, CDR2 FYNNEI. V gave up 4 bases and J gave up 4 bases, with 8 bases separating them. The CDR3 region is CASSVEGYEQYF. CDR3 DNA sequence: TGTGCCAGCAGTGTAGAGGGATACGAGCAGTACTTC.

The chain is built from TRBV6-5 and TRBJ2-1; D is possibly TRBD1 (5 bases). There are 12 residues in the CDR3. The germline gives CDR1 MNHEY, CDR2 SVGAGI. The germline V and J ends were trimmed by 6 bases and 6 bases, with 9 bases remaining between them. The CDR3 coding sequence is TGTGCCAGCAGCAACCAGGGCAATGAGCAGTTCTTC. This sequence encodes CASSNQGNEQFF.

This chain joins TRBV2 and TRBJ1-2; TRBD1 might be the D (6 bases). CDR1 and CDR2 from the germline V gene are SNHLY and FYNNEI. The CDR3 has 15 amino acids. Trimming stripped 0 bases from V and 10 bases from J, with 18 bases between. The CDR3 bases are TGTGCCAGCAGTGAAGCGTTGGGGGGGGCTCGTGTCTACACCTTC. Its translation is CASSEALGGARVYTF.

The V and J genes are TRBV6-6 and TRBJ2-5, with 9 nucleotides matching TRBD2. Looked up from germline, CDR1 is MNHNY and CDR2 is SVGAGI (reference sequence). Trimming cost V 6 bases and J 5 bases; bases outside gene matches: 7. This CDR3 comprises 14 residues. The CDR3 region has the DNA TGTGCCAGCAGCCACGGACTAGCGATGGAGACCCAGTACTTC. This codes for CASSHGLAMETQYF.

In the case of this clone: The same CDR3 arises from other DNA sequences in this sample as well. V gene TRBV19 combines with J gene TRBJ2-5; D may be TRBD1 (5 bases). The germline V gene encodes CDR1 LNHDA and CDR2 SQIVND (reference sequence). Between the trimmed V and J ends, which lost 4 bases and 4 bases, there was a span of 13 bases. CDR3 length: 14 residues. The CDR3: CASSTAGLTETQYF. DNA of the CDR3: TGTGCCAGTAGTACAGCAGGGTTGACAGAGACCCAGTACTTC.

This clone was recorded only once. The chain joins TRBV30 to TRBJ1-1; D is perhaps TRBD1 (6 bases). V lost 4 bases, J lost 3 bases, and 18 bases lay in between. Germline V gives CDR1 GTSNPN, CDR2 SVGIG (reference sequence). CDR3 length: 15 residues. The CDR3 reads CAWIITGRGDTEAFF. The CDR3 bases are TGTGCCTGGATCATAACAGGGAGAGGGGACACTGAAGCTTTCTTT. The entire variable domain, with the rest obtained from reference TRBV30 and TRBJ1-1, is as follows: SQTIHQWPATLVQPVGSPLSLECTVEGTSNPNLYWYRQAAGRGLQLLFYSVGIGQISSEVPQNLSASRPQDRQFILSSKKLLLSDSGFYLCAWIITGRGDTEAFFGQGTRLTVV.

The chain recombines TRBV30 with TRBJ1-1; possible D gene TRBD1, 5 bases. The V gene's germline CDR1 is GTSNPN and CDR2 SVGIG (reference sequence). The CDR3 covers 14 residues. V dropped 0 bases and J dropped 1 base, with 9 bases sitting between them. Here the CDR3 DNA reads TGTGCCTGGAGTGTGTATACAGGGAACACTGAAGCTTTCTTT. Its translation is CAWSVYTGNTEAFF.

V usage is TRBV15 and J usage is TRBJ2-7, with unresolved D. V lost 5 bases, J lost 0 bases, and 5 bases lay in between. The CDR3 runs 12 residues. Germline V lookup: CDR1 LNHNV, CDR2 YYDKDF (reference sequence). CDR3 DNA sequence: TGTGCCACCAGCCCCGGCTCCTACGAGCAGTACTTC. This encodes CATSPGSYEQYF.

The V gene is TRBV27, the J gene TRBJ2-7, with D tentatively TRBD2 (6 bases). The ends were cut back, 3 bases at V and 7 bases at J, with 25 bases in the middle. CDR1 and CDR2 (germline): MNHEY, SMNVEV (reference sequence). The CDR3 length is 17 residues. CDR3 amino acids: CASSLVPGAISAWEQYF. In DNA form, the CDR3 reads TGTGCCAGCAGTTTGGTGCCGGGAGCAATTAGCGCCTGGGAGCAGTACTTC.

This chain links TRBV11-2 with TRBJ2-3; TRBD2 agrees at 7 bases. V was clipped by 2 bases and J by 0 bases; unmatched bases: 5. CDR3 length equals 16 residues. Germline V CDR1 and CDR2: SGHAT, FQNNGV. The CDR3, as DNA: TGTGCCAGCAGCTTACGGACTAGGCTTAGCACAGATACGCAGTATTTT. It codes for CASSLRTRLSTDTQYF.